The source of this T cell receptor (beta chain) is a study of T cell responses to AZD1222 COVID-19 vaccine. This table comes from immunoSEQ multiplex PCR, and its TCRdb copy is limited to in-frame clones, with some not included. The sample shows hundreds of thousands of clones, roughly 91% of them seen only once. Germline CDR1 and CDR2: SNHLY and FYNNEI. The CDR3 is 14 residues long. With 0 bases removed from V and 8 bases from J, the gap between germline ends came to 10 bases. This TCR came from an adult in good health. This material consisted of peripheral blood, taken on day 0 of MenACWY control vaccination. The rearrangement joins TRBV2 to TRBJ1-4; D perhaps matches TRBD1 (6 bases). The CDR3 reads CASSEATGSEKLFF. The DNA for the CDR3 is TGTGCCAGCAGTGAAGCCACAGGGTCCGAAAAACTGTTTTTT.